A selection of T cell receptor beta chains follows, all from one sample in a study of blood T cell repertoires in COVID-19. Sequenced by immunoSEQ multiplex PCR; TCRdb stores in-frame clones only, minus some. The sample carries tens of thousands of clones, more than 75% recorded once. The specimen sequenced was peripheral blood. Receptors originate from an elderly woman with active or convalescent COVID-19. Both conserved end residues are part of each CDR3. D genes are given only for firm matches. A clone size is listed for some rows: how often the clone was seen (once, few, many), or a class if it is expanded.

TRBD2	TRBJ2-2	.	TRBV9	TGTGCCAGCAGCGCGAGGGGTACGGGGGGCACCGGGGAGCTGTTTTTT	CASSARGTGGTGELFF
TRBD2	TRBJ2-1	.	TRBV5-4	TGTGCCAGCAGCTTGATAAGCGGGGGGTACAATGAGCAGTTCTTC	CASSLISGGYNEQFF
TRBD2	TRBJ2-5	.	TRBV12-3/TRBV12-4	TGTGCCAGCAGTTTACCGGGAGGAGAGACCCAGTACTTC	CASSLPGGETQYF
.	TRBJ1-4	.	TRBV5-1	TGCGCCAGCAGCTTGGAAGGAGGTATGATGGGTGAAAAACTGTTTTTT	CASSLEGGMMGEKLFF
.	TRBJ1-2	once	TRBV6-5	TGTGCCAGCAGTCCTAACTACGGCCTGACGAACGGCTACACCTTC	CASSPNYGLTNGYTF
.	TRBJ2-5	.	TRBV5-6	TGTGCCAGCAGCTTGGGTGGGACACCCAAGACCCAGTACTTC	CASSLGGTPKTQYF
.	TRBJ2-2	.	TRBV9	TGTGCCAGCAGCGTAGCCGGGTCACCCGGGGAGCTGTTTTTT	CASSVAGSPGELFF
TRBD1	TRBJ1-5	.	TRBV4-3	TGCGCCAGCAGCCAAGACTACGGGGGACAGATCAATCAGCCCCAGCATTTT	CASSQDYGGQINQPQHF
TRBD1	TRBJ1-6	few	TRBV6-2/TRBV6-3	TGTGCCAGCAGTTACGGGACAGGTTTTTCACCCCTCCACTTT	CASSYGTGFSPLHF
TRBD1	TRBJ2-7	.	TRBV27	TGTGCCAGCAGTTACGGGACAGGGTTCTACGAGCAGTACTTC	CASSYGTGFYEQYF
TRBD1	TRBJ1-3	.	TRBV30	TGTGCCTGGAGTGTACCCCTCCTTGGTCAGGGGGCGCGGGGAAACACCATATATTTT	CAWSVPLLGQGARGNTIYF
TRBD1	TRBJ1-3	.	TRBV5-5	TGTGCCAGCACCTTCAACAGGGGTGGAAACACCATATATTTT	CASTFNRGGNTIYF
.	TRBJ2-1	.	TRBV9	TGTGCCAGCAGCCCCGGGGGGACATTATGGAATGAGCAGTTCTTC	CASSPGGTLWNEQFF
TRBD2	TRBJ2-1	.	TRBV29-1	TGCAGCGTTGGGCTAGCGGGGGGGCAGTTCTTC	CSVGLAGGQFF
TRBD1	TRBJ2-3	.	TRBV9	TGTGCCAGCAGCACACGGACAGGGGGGGATACGCAGTATTTT	CASSTRTGGDTQYF
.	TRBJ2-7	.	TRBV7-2	TGTGCCAGCAGCTCTCTCGGGGGCTACGAGCAGTACTTC	CASSSLGGYEQYF
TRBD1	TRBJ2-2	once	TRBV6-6	TGTGCCAGCAGTCTCAAGTTGAGGACAGGGAATTTTGCGAACACCGGGGAGCTGTTTTTT	CASSLKLRTGNFANTGELFF
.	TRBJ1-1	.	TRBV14	TGTGCCAGCAGCCCTCTGGGGGGGAACACTGAAGCTTTCTTT	CASSPLGGNTEAFF
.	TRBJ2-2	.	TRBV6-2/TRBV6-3	TGTGCCAGCAGCCCGACAGTGAACACCGGGGAGCTGTTTTTT	CASSPTVNTGELFF
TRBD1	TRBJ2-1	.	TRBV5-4	TGTGCCAGCAGCTTGGGGGGACAGCTATACAATGAGCAGTTCTTC	CASSLGGQLYNEQFF
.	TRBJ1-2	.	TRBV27	TGTGCCAGCAGTTTATCGTGGGGGGGGGCGAATGGCTACACCTTC	CASSLSWGGANGYTF
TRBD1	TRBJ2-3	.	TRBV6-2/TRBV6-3	TGTGCCAGCAGTTATTCGGGACAGGCACCCACAGATACGCAGTATTTT	CASSYSGQAPTDTQYF
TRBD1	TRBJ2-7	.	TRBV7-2	TGTGCCAGCAGCAGAAGGACAGGGATGAGCTCCTACGAGCAGTACTTC	CASSRRTGMSSYEQYF
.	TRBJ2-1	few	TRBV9	TGTGCCAGCAGCGTAGAGTCACTTTCCTACAATGAGCAGTTCTTC	CASSVESLSYNEQFF
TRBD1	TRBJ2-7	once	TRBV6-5	TGTGCCAGCAGTTCGACAGGGAGTTCCCACGAGCAGTACTTC	CASSSTGSSHEQYF
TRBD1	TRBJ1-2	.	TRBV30	TGTGCCTGGAGTCCGACAGGGGCGAACTATGGCTACACCTTC	CAWSPTGANYGYTF
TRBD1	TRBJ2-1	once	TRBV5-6	TGTGCCAGCAGCCTCGGGACAGGGTACAATGAGCAGTTCTTC	CASSLGTGYNEQFF
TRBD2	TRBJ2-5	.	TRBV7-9	TGTGCCAGCCAACTCGAGCGGGGAAGGGAGACCCAGTACTTC	CASQLERGRETQYF
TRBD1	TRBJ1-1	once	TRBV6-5	TGTGCCAGCAGTAGATACAGGGGGAACACTGAAGCTTTCTTT	CASSRYRGNTEAFF
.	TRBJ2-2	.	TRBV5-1	TGCGCCAGCAGCTTGGGTCCGGGGAAGCCGAACACCGGGGAGCTGTTTTTT	CASSLGPGKPNTGELFF
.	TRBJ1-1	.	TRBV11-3	TGTGCCAGCAGCTTAGACAGGAACACTGAAGCTTTCTTT	CASSLDRNTEAFF
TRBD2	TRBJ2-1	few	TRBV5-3	TGTGCCAGAAGCTTGGGTTTGACTAGCGGGGACAATGAGCAGTTCTTC	CARSLGLTSGDNEQFF
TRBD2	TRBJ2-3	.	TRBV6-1	TGTGCCAGCAGTGAAGTCGGACTAGCGGGGGCCGACACAGATACGCAGTATTTT	CASSEVGLAGADTDTQYF
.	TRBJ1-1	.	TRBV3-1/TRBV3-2	TGTGCCAGCAGCCCTTCGGCCTCGAGGACTGAAGCTTTCTTT	CASSPSASRTEAFF
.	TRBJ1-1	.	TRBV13	TGTGCCAGCAGCTTAGCCGCTTACAGAGCCACTGAAGCTTTCTTT	CASSLAAYRATEAFF
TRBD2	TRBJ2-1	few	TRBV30	TGTGCCTGGAAACCCTGGGGCGGGGGGCCGGTCAATGAGCAGTTCTTC	CAWKPWGGGPVNEQFF
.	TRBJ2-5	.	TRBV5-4	TGTGCCAGCAGCTTGGGGACAACGGAGACCCAGTACTTC	CASSLGTTETQYF
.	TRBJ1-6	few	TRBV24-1	TGTGCCAACGGGAACGCCAATTCACCCCTCCACTTT	CANGNANSPLHF
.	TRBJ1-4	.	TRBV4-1	TGCGCCAGCAGCCAAGTACAGAATTCTAATGAAAAACTGTTTTTT	CASSQVQNSNEKLFF
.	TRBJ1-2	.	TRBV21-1	TGTGCCAGCAGCTTTAAACAGGGGTGCTATGGCTACACCTTC	CASSFKQGCYGYTF
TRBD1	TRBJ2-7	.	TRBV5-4	TGTGCCAGCAGCTTAAGTGTGGGACAGGGAGCCTACGAGCAGTACTTC	CASSLSVGQGAYEQYF
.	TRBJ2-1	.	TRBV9	TGTGCCAGCAGCACGGCGACCCAGGGCGAGCAGTTCTTC	CASSTATQGEQFF
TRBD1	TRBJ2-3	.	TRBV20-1	TGCAGTGCTAGTGAGGACAGGGCATACACAGATACGCAGTATTTT	CSASEDRAYTDTQYF
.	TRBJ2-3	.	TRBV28	TGTGCCGCCGGAGATACGCAGTATTTT	CAAGDTQYF
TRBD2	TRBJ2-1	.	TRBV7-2	TGTGCCAGTACGGATGCGGGGGGCCACTACAATGAGCAGTTCTTC	CASTDAGGHYNEQFF
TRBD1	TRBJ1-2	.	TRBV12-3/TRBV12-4	TGTGCCAGCAGCCGGACAGGGATCTATGGCTACACCTTC	CASSRTGIYGYTF
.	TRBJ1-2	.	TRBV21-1	TGTGCCAGCAGCAATCATTACAGGGAAGTCAACTATGGCTACACCTTC	CASSNHYREVNYGYTF